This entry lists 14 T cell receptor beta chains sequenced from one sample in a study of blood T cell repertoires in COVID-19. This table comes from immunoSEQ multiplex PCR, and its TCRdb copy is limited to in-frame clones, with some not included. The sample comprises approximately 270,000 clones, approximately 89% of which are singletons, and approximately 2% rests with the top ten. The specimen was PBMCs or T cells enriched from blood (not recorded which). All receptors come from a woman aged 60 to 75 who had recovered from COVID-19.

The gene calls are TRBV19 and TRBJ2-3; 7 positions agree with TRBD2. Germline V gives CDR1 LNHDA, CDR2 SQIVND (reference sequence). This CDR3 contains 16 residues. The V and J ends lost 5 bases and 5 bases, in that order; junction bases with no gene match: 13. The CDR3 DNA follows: TGTGCCAGTAGTTCTCCTCTAGGCGGGGGAGTAGATACGCAGTATTTT. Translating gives CASSSPLGGGVDTQYF.

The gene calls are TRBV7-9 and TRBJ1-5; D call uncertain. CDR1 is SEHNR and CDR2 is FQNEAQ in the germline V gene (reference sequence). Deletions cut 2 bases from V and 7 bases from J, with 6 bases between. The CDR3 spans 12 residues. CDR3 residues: CASSLPRQPQHF. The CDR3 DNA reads TGTGCCAGCAGCTTACCCAGACAGCCCCAGCATTTT.

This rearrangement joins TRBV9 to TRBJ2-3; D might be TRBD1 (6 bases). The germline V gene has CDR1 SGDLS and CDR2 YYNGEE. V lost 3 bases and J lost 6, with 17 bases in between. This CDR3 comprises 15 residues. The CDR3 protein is CASSAAGAGQDTQYF. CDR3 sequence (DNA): TGTGCCAGCAGCGCTGCAGGGGCCGGGCAGGATACGCAGTATTTT.

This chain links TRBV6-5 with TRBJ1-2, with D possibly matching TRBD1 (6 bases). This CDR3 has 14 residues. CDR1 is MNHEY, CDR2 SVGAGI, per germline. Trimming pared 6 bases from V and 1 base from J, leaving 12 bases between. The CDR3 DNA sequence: TGTGCCAGCAGCCCCGACAGGATTAACTATGGCTACACCTTC. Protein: CASSPDRINYGYTF.

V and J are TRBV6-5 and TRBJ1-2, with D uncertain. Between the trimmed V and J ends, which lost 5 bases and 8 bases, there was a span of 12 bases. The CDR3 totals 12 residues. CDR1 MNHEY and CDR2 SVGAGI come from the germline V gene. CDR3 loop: CASSHAGSGYTF. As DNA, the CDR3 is TGTGCCAGCAGTCATGCGGGGTCCGGCTACACCTTC.

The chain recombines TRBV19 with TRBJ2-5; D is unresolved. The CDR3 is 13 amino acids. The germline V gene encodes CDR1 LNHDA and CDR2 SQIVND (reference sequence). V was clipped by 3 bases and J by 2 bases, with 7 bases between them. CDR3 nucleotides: TGTGCCAGTAGTATGGGCAGACAAGAGACCCAGTACTTC. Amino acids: CASSMGRQETQYF. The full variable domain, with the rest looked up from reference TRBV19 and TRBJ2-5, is DGGITQSPKYLFRKEGQNVTLSCEQNLNHDAMYWYRQDPGQGLRLIYYSQIVNDFQKGDIAEGYSVSREKKESFPLTVTSAQKNPTAFYLCASSMGRQETQYFGPGTRLLVL.

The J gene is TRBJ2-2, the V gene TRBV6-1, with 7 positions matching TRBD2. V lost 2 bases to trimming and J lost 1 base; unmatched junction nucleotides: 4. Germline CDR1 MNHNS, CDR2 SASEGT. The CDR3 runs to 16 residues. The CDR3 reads CASSELADLNTGELFF. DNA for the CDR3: TGTGCCAGCAGTGAACTAGCGGACCTGAACACCGGGGAGCTGTTTTTT.

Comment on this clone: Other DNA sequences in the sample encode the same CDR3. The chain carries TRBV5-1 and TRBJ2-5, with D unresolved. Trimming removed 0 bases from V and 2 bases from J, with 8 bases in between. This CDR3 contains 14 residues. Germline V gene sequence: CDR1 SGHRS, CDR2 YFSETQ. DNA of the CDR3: TGCGCCAGCAGCTTGGTATCAGGTCAAGAGACCCAGTACTTC. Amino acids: CASSLVSGQETQYF.

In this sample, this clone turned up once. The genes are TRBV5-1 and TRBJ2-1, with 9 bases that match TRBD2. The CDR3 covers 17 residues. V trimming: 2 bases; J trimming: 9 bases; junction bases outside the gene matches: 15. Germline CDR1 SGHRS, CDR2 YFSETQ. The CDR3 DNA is TGCGCCAGCAGCTTCACCGAGCTAGCGGGGTTCGGGGGTGAGCAGTTCTTC. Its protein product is CASSFTELAGFGGEQFF.

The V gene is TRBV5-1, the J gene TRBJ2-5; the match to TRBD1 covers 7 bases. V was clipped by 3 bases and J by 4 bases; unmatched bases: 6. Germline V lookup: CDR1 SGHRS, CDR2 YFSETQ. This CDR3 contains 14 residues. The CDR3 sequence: CASSSGTEGETQYF. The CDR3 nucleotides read TGCGCCAGCAGCTCAGGGACAGAGGGAGAGACCCAGTACTTC.

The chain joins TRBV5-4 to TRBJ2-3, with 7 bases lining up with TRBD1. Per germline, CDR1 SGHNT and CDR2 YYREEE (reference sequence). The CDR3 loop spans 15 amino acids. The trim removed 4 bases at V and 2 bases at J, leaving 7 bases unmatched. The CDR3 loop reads CASSRGQPLTDTQYF. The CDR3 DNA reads TGTGCCAGCAGCCGGGGACAGCCTCTCACAGATACGCAGTATTTT. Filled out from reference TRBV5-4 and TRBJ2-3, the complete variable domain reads ETGVTQSPTHLIKTRGQQVTLRCSSQSGHNTVSWYQQALGQGPQFIFQYYREEENGRGNFPPRFSGLQFPNYSSELNVNALELDDSALYLCASSRGQPLTDTQYFGPGTRLTVL.

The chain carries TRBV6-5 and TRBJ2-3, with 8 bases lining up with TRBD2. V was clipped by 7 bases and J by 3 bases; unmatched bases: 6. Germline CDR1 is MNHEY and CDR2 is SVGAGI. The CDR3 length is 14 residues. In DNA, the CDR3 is TGTGCCAGCACTCGGGGGGGGGTTACAGATACGCAGTATTTT. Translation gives CASTRGGVTDTQYF.

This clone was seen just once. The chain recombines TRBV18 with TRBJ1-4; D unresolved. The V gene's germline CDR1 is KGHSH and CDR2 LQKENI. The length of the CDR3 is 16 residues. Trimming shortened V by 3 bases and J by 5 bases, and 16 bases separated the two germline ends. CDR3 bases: TGTGCCAGCTCACCGAGCGTTGGCTTCCAAAATGAAAAACTGTTTTTT. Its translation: CASSPSVGFQNEKLFF.

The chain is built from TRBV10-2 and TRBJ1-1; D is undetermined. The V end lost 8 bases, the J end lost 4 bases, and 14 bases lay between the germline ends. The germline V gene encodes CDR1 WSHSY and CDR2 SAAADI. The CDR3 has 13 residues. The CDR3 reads CASCRFEGTEAFF. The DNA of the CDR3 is TGCGCCAGCTGCCGGTTCGAGGGCACTGAAGCTTTCTTT.